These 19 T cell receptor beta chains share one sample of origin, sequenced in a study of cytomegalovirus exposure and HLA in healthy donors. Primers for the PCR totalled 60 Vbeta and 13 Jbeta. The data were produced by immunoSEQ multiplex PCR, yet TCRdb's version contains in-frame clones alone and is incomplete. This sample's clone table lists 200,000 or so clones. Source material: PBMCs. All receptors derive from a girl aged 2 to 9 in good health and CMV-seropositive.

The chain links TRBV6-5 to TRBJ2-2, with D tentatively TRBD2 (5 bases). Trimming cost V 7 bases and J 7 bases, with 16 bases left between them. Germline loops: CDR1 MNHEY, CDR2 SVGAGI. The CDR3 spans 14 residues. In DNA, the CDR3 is TGTGCCAGCACCACAAAAAGAGGGATCGGGGAGCTGTTTTTT. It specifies CASTTKRGIGELFF.

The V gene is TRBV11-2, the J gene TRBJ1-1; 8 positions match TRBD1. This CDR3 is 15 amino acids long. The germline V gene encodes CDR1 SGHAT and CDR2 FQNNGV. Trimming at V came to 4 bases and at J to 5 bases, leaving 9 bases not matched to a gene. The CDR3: CASSSRDRSETEAFF. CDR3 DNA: TGTGCCAGCAGCTCACGGGACAGGTCAGAAACTGAAGCTTTCTTT.

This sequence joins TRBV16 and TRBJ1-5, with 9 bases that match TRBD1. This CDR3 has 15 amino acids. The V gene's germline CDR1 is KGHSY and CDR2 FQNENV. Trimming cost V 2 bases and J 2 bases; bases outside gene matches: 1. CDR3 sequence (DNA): TGTGCCAGCAGCCAAGGGGACAGGGGCAATCAGCCCCAGCATTTT. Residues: CASSQGDRGNQPQHF.

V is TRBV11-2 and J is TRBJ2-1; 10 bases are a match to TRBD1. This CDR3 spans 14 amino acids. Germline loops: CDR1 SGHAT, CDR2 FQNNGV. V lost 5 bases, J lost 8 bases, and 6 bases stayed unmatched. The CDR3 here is CASSIRDRGHEQFF. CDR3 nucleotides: TGTGCCAGCAGCATCCGGGACAGGGGTCATGAGCAGTTCTTC.

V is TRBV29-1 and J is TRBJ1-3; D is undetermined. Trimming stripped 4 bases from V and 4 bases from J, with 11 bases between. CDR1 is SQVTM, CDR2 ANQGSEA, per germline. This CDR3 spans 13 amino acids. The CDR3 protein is CSVVAGSGNTIYF. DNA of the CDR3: TGCAGCGTTGTAGCGGGATCCGGAAACACCATATATTTT.

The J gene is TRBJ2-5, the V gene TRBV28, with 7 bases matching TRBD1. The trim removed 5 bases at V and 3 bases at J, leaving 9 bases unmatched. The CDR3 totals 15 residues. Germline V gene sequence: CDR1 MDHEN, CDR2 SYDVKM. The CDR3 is CASSAWGQTEETQYF. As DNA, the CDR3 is TGTGCCAGCAGTGCCTGGGGACAGACCGAAGAGACCCAGTACTTC.

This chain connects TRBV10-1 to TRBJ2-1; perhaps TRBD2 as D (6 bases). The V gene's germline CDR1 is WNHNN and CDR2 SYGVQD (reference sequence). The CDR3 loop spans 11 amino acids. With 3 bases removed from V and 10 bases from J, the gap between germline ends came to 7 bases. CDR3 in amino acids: CASSDGGEQFF. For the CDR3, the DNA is TGCGCCAGCAGTGATGGGGGGGAGCAGTTCTTC.

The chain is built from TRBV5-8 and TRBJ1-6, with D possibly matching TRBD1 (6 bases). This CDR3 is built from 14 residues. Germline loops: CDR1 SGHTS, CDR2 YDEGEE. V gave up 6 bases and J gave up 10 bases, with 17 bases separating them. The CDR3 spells CASNGGALRSPLHF. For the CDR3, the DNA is TGTGCCAGCAATGGGGGGGCGCTTAGGTCACCCCTCCACTTT.

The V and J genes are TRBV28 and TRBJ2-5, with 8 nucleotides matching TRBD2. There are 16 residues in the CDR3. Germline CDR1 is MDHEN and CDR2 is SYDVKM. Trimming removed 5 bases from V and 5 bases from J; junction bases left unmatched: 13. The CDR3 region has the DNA TGTGCCAGCAGTGAAATTACCCAGGGACTAGGGGAGACCCAGTACTTC. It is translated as CASSEITQGLGETQYF.

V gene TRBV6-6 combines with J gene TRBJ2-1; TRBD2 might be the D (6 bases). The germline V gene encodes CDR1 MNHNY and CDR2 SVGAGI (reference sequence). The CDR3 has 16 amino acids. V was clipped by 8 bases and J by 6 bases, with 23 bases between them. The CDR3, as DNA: TGTGCCAGCCGGGGAACAGGTCTTACCGGGGGCAATGAGCAGTTCTTC. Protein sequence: CASRGTGLTGGNEQFF.

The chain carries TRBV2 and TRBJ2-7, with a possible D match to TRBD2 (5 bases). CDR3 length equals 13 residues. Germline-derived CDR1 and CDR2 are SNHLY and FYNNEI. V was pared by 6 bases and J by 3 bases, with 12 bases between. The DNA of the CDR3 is TGTGCCAGCAGCACGGACGGGATCTACGAGCAGTACTTC. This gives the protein CASSTDGIYEQYF.

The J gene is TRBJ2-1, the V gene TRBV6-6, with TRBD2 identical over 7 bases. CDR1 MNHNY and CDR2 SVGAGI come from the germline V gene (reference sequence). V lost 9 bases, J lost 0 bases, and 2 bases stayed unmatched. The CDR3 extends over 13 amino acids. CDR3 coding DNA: TGTGCCAGTAAGCGGGACTCCTACAATGAGCAGTTCTTC. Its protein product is CASKRDSYNEQFF.

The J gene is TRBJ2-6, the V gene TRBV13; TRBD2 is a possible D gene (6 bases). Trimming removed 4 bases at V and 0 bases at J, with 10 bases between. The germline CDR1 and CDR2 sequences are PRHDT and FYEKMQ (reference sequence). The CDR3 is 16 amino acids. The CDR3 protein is CASSSPSDSGANVLTF. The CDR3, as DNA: TGTGCCAGCAGCTCGCCTAGCGACTCTGGGGCCAACGTCCTGACTTTC. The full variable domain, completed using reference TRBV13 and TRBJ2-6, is AAGVIQSPRHLIKEKRETATLKCYPIPRHDTVYWYQQGPGQDPQFLISFYEKMQSDKGSIPDRFSAQQFSDYHSELNMSSLELGDSALYFCASSSPSDSGANVLTFGAGSRLTVL.

The CDR3 reads CSVDQGTSGRSEQYF. Here the CDR3 DNA reads TGCAGCGTTGACCAAGGGACTAGCGGGAGGTCCGAGCAGTACTTC. The chain is built from TRBV29-1 and TRBJ2-7; the match to TRBD2 covers 15 bases. The CDR3 spans 15 residues. Germline CDR1 reads SQVTM; CDR2 reads ANQGSEA. The V gene end was trimmed by 3 bases and the J gene end by 6 bases; junction bases not matched to a gene: 6.

In DNA form, the CDR3 reads TGTGCCAGCAGCCAAGAGTCCGGGATCCCCACAGATACGCAGTATTTT. This codes for CASSQESGIPTDTQYF. This chain connects TRBV14 to TRBJ2-3; D is possibly TRBD2 (5 bases). CDR3 length: 16 residues. Looked up from germline, CDR1 is SGHDN and CDR2 is FVKESK. Trimming stripped 0 bases from V and 2 bases from J, with 12 bases between.

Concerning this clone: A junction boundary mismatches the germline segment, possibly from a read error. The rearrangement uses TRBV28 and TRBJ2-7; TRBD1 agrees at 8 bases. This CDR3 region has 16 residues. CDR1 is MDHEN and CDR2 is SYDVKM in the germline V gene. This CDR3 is CASSLYIGTGSHEQYF. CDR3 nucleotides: TGTGCCAGCAGTTTATACATCGGGACAGGCTCCCACGAGCAGTACTTC.

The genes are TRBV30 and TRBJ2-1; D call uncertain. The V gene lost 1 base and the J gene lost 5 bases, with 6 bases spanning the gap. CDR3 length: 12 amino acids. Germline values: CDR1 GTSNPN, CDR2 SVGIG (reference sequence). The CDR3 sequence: CAWSGGHNEQFF. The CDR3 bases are TGTGCCTGGAGTGGCGGCCACAATGAGCAGTTCTTC.

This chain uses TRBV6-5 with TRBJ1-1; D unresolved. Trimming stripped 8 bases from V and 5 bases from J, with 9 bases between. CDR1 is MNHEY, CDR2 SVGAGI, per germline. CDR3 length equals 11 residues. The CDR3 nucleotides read TGTGCCAGCGGGCGGGATACTGAAGCTTTCTTT. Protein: CASGRDTEAFF.

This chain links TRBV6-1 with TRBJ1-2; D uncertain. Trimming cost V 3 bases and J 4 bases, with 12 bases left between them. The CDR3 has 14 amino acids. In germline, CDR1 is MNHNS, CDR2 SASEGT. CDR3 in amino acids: CASSEAASPYGYTF. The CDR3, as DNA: TGTGCCAGCAGTGAGGCTGCCTCTCCCTATGGCTACACCTTC.